This T cell receptor (beta chain) was sequenced for a study of T cell responses to AZD1222 COVID-19 vaccine. Study as a whole: Investigators merged groups given second doses at roughly 4 or roughly 12 weeks. Whole-study results and caveats: Most donors were white British, females outnumbered males, and clonal diversity was possibly underestimated. Just a handful of people given AZD1222 tested seropositive at baseline. Distributed over spike, vaccine-associated CD4 TCRs predominated at 160-218 and 743-854.

This clone occurred a few times. Antigen: not known. Clones were sequenced by immunoSEQ multiplex PCR, and TCRdb holds only the in-frame ones, with some missing. The sample includes 120,000 or so clones, about nine tenths seen only once; the top ten take 1.2%. This receptor was identified in an adult in good health. The sequencing here drew on peripheral blood, taken on day 0 of AZD1222 vaccination.

CDR3 sequence reads: CASINTYGEKLFF. The CDR3 nucleotides read TGTGCCAGCATCAATACTTACGGTGAAAAACTGTTTTTT. The chain is built from TRBV6-5 and TRBJ1-4; no definite D call. Germline V gives CDR1 MNHEY, CDR2 SVGAGI. This CDR3 contains 13 residues. V lost 7 bases and J 7 bases, leaving 13 bases between the germline ends.